These 16 T cell receptor beta chains were sequenced from one sample in a study of cytomegalovirus exposure and HLA in healthy donors (dated 2017 in TCRdb). Preparation of the library involved the immunoSEQ multiplex PCR assay. A mixture of 60 forward primers for TCR Vbeta segments and 13 reverse primers for TCR Jbeta segments was used in the multiplex PCR. In its TCRdb copy, this immuneACCESS table keeps in-frame sequences only and misses some clones. Where compared with another copy, unresolved V genes explain less than half of these, and the others have no known cause. Here the sample has around 200,000 clones; over 70% occur a single time. The ten largest make up roughly 3.6% of the sample. The sample consisted of PBMCs. The receptors were sampled from a woman aged 55-75 years in good health and CMV-seropositive.

The chain employs TRBV12-1 and TRBJ2-7; no DNA check was done on the table's D call, TRBD2. TRBV12-1 is noted as a pseudogene. The CDR3 consists of 17 residues. The CDR3 sequence is CASSFPTSGSRVYEQYF. The CDR3, as DNA: TGTGCCAGCAGCTTTCCGACTAGCGGGAGTCGGGTCTACGAGCAGTACTTC.

The chain employs TRBV19 and TRBJ1-6; D is ambiguous. Trimming took 9 bases from V and 5 from J, leaving 20 bases between them. Per the germline V gene, CDR1 is LNHDA and CDR2 is SQIVND (reference sequence). The CDR3 covers 16 residues. The CDR3 DNA reads as TGTGCCAGCCGGGTGGGGAGAGAAGGTCATAATTCACCCCTCCACTTT. Translated: CASRVGREGHNSPLHF.

V usage is TRBV27 and J usage is TRBJ2-1; TRBD2 agrees at 12 bases. Germline values: CDR1 MNHEY, CDR2 SMNVEV (reference sequence). V lost 0 bases, J lost 1 base, and 7 bases stayed unmatched. The CDR3 consists of 19 residues. Here the CDR3 reads CASSLSSLAGGKSYNEQFF. CDR3 in DNA: TGTGCCAGCAGTTTATCGAGCCTAGCGGGGGGGAAGTCCTACAATGAGCAGTTCTTC.

This clone was detected only a few times. The rearrangement uses TRBV27 and TRBJ1-5; tentative D call: TRBD1 (5 bases). The germline gives CDR1 MNHEY, CDR2 SMNVEV (reference sequence). Trimming removed 4 bases from V and 4 bases from J, with 14 bases in between. This CDR3 has 15 amino acids. The CDR3 sequence is CASSSNRLKNQPQHF. In DNA form, the CDR3 reads TGTGCCAGCAGTTCCAACAGGTTAAAAAATCAGCCCCAGCATTTT.

The chain has TRBV5-4 and TRBJ2-2; the D gene is possibly TRBD2 (6 bases). Germline assignment: CDR1 SGHNT and CDR2 YYREEE (reference sequence). The CDR3 sequence is 15 residues long. V was pared by 4 bases and J by 1 base, with 11 bases between. The DNA of the CDR3 is TGTGCCAGCAGCAGCGGGTCCCGGAACACCGGGGAGCTGTTTTTT. It codes for CASSSGSRNTGELFF.

V gene TRBV7-2 combines with J gene TRBJ2-7, with D possibly TRBD2 on 7 matching bases. The CDR3 loop spans 15 amino acids. The germline V gene encodes CDR1 SGHTA and CDR2 FQGNSA. V shed 4 bases and J shed 4 bases, with 17 bases lying between them. The CDR3 is CASSSGSGTRYEQYF. CDR3 in DNA: TGTGCCAGCAGCTCAGGGAGCGGGACAAGGTACGAGCAGTACTTC.

The chain recombines TRBV2 with TRBJ1-4; D gene ambiguous. Germline loops: CDR1 SNHLY, CDR2 FYNNEI. V shed 8 bases and J shed 0 bases, with 10 bases lying between them. This CDR3 contains 14 residues. Here the CDR3 DNA reads TGTGCCAGCGCCTACCCGACAACTAATGAAAAACTGTTTTTT. Protein sequence: CASAYPTTNEKLFF.

The chain recombines TRBV11-2 with TRBJ2-5; possible D gene TRBD2, 5 bases. The V and J ends lost 5 bases and 5 bases respectively, with 18 bases between them. The CDR3 is 15 amino acids. The germline V gene encodes CDR1 SGHAT and CDR2 FQNNGV. The CDR3 nucleotides are TGTGCCAGCAGCCGCGGACCACAAACTAGGGAGACCCAGTACTTC. Its protein product is CASSRGPQTRETQYF.

This sequence joins TRBV6-4 and TRBJ1-1; D call uncertain. Germline lookup yields CDR1 MRHNA and CDR2 SNTAGT. The V gene lost 6 bases and the J gene lost 1 base, with 15 bases spanning the gap. CDR3 length: 15 amino acids. The CDR3 spells CASRAVPTGNTEAFF. CDR3 DNA: TGTGCCAGCAGGGCGGTTCCGACCGGGAACACTGAAGCTTTCTTT.

This sequence joins TRBV27 and TRBJ1-2, with D unclear. This CDR3 spans 14 amino acids. V was cut by 2 bases and J by 8 bases, with 15 bases left in between. CDR1 MNHEY and CDR2 SMNVEV come from the germline V gene (reference sequence). In DNA form, the CDR3 reads TGTGCCAGCAGTTTAAGTTCGGGGAGCAGCGGCTACACCTTC. As protein: CASSLSSGSSGYTF.

The rearrangement uses TRBV4-1 and TRBJ1-5; D not certain. Germline V gene data show CDR1 as MGHRA and CDR2 as YSYEKL. The CDR3 spans 15 residues. Trimming pared 1 base from V and 1 base from J, leaving 8 bases between. The CDR3 is CASSQAARSNQPQHF. CDR3 coding DNA: TGCGCCAGCAGCCAAGCCGCCCGGAGCAATCAGCCCCAGCATTTT.

The genes are TRBV7-2 and TRBJ1-1; D ambiguous. Per the germline V gene, CDR1 is SGHTA and CDR2 is FQGNSA. V gave up 1 base and J gave up 1 base, with 10 bases separating them. CDR3 size: 15 residues. Here the CDR3 DNA reads TGTGCCAGCAGCTTAGAAGGACTCCAGAACACTGAAGCTTTCTTT. It translates to CASSLEGLQNTEAFF.

The V call is TRBV6-6, the J call TRBJ2-7, with 10 positions matching TRBD2. After removal of 5 bases from V and 4 bases from J, the junction contained 5 bases not matched to a gene. This CDR3 has 14 residues. From germline, CDR1 is MNHNY and CDR2 SVGAGI (reference sequence). CDR3 in DNA: TGTGCCAGCAGTACCGGGACTAGCGATTACGAGCAGTACTTC. As protein: CASSTGTSDYEQYF.

The chain is built from TRBV9 and TRBJ2-3, with TRBD2 identical over 7 bases. Germline CDR1 and CDR2: SGDLS and YYNGEE. The length of the CDR3 is 15 residues. J lost 3 bases, V lost 0 bases, and 4 bases had no gene match. The CDR3 protein is CASSVAAGRTDTQYF. CDR3 coding DNA: TGTGCCAGCAGCGTAGCAGCGGGACGGACAGATACGCAGTATTTT.

The chain is built from TRBV19 and TRBJ1-1; D is perhaps TRBD1 (6 bases). V lost 7 bases to trimming and J lost 0 bases, with 33 bases between them. CDR3 length equals 21 residues. From germline, CDR1 is LNHDA and CDR2 SQIVND (reference sequence). DNA for the CDR3: TGTGCCAGTACACAAGTGGTTGGGTTGGGGGGGCTACATGGGATGAACACTGAAGCTTTCTTT. Encoded protein: CASTQVVGLGGLHGMNTEAFF. Full variable domain (rest looked up from reference TRBV19 and TRBJ1-1): DGGITQSPKYLFRKEGQNVTLSCEQNLNHDAMYWYRQDPGQGLRLIYYSQIVNDFQKGDIAEGYSVSREKKESFPLTVTSAQKNPTAFYLCASTQVVGLGGLHGMNTEAFFGQGTRLTVV.

The chain has TRBV2 and TRBJ2-1, with 9 positions matching TRBD1. CDR1 is SNHLY, CDR2 FYNNEI, per germline. This CDR3 is built from 16 residues. V dropped 5 bases and J dropped 2; count of bases not matched to a gene: 7. The CDR3 region is CASSRTGTGPYNEQFF. The CDR3 bases are TGTGCCAGCAGTCGCACCGGGACAGGGCCCTACAATGAGCAGTTCTTC.